This TCR beta chain is drawn from a study of blood T cell repertoires in COVID-19. Study background: COVID-19 samples collected from the United States, Italy and Spain covered acute and convalescent phases. PBMCs, B-cell-depleted T cells, or T cells provided the cDNA or gDNA that made up the material.

This CDR3 region has 16 residues. The germline V gene has CDR1 SGHAT and CDR2 FQNNGV. Trimming took off 5 bases at V and 0 bases at J, with 17 bases between the two ends. How the authors handled the data: Using reference gene primer amplification, nucleated cell counts were estimated. Method: immunoSEQ multiplex PCR; TCRdb's copy keeps in-frame clones and lacks some. V, J and clone size were drawn from that table, and D and trimming were deduced from the DNA. This sample carries roughly 330,000 clones, around 89% of them seen once, and the ten largest clones take roughly 4.1%. This clonotype was sampled from a woman in her forties or fifties with active or convalescent COVID-19. Sequenced material: peripheral blood. This rearrangement joins TRBV11-2 to TRBJ2-7, with no clear D. Written as DNA, the CDR3 is TGTGCCAGCAGCGCCGTTTTAACAGCCGCCTCCTACGAGCAGTACTTC. Its translation: CASSAVLTAASYEQYF.